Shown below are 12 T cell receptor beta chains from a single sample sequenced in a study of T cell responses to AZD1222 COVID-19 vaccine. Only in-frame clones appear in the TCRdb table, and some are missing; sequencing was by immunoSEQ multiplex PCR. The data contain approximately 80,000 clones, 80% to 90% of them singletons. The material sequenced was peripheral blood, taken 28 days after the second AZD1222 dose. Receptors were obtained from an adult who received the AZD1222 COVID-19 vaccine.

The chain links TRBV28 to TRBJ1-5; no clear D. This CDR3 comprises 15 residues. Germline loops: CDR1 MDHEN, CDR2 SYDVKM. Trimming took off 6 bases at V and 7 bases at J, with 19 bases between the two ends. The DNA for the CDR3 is TGTGCCAGCAGAAGACCCCCTAACTGGAAACAGCCCCAGCATTTT. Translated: CASRRPPNWKQPQHF.

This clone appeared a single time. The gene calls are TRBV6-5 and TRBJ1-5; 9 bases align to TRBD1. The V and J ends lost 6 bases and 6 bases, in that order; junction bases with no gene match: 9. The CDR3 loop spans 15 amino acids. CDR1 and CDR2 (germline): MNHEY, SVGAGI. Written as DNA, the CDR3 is TGTGCCAGCAGGGTGGGACAGGGTATCCTTCAGCCCCAGCATTTT. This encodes CASRVGQGILQPQHF.

This CDR3 reads CASSPPQGGRTDTQYF. The DNA for the CDR3 is TGTGCCAGCAGCCCTCCCCAGGGGGGTCGCACAGATACGCAGTATTTT. This chain connects TRBV7-6 to TRBJ2-3; D might be TRBD1 (7 bases). The length of the CDR3 is 16 residues. The ends were cut back, 5 bases at V and 1 base at J, with 16 bases in the middle. From germline, CDR1 is SGHVS and CDR2 FNYEAQ.

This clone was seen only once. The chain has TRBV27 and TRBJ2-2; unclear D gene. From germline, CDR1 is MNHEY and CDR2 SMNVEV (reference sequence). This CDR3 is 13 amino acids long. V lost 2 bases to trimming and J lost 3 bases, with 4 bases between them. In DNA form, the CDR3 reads TGTGCCAGCAGTTTACTATACACCGGGGAGCTGTTTTTT. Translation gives CASSLLYTGELFF.

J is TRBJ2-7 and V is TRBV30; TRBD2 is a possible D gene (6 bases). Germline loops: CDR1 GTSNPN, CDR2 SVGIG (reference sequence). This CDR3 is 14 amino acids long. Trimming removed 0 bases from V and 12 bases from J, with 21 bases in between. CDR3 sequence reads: CAWSVGGAGPQRYF. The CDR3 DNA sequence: TGTGCCTGGAGTGTAGGCGGTGCGGGGCCCCAAAGGTACTTC.

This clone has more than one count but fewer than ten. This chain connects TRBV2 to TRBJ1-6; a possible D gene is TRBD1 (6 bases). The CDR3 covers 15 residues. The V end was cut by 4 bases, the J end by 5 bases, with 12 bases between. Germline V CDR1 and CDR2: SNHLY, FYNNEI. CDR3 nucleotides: TGTGCCAGCAGTGTAAGGCAGGGGAATAATTCACCCCTCCACTTT. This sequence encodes CASSVRQGNNSPLHF.

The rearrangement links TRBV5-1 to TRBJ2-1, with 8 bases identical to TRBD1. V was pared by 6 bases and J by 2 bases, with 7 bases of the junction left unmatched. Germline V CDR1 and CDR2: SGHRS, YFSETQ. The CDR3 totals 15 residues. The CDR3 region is CASTSDRGAYNEQFF. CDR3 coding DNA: TGCGCCAGCACCTCCGACAGGGGCGCCTACAATGAGCAGTTCTTC.

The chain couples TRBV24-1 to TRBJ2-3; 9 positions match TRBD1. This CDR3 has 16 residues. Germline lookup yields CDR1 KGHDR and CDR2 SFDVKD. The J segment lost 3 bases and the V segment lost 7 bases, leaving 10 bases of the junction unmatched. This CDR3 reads CATSPIQGAGTDTQYF. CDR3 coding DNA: TGTGCCACCAGCCCCATACAGGGGGCTGGAACAGATACGCAGTATTTT.

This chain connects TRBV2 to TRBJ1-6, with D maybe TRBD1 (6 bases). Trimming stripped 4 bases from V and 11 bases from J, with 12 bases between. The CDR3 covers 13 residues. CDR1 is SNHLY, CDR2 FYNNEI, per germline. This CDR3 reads CASSALQGPPLHF. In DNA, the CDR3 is TGTGCCAGCAGTGCGTTACAGGGTCCACCCCTCCACTTT.

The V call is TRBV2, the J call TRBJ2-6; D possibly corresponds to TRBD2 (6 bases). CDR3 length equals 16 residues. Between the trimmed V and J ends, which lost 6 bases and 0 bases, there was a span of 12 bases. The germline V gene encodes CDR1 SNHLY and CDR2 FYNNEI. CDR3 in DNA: TGTGCCAGCAGCCCCGGAGGGAGCTCTGGGGCCAACGTCCTGACTTTC. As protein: CASSPGGSSGANVLTF.

CDR3: CASRDPGSEKLFF. DNA for the CDR3: TGTGCCAGCAGGGACCCTGGGAGTGAAAAACTGTTTTTT. The chain recombines TRBV6-5 with TRBJ1-4; D gene uncertain. The CDR3 sequence is 13 residues long. V was cut by 6 bases and J by 7 bases, with 12 bases left in between. The V gene's germline CDR1 is MNHEY and CDR2 SVGAGI.

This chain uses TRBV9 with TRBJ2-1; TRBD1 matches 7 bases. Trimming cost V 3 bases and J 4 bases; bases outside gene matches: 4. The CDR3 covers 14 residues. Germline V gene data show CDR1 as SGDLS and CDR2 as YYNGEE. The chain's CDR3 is CASSEGQIYNEQFF. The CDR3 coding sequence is TGTGCCAGCAGCGAGGGACAGATTTACAATGAGCAGTTCTTC.